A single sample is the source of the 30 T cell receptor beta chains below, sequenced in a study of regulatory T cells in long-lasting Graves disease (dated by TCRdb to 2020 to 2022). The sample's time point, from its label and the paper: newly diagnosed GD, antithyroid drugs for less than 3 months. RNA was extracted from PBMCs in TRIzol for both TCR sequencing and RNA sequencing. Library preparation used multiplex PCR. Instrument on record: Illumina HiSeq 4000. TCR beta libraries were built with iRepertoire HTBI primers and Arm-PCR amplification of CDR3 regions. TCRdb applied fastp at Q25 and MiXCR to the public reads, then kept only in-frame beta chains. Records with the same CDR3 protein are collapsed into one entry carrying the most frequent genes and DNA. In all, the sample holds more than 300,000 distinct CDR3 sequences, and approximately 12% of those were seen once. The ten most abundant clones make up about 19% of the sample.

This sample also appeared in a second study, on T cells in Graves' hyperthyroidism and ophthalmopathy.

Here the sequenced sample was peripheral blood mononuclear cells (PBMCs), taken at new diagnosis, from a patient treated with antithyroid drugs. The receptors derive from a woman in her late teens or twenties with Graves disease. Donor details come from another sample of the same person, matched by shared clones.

Written as DNA, the CDR3 is TGTGCCACCAGCAGAGATGGGTCCAGCCCGAGGGAGCTGTTTTTT. Translated, it gives CATSRDGSSPRELFF. This chain links TRBV15 with TRBJ2-2; D uncertain. Germline CDR1 LNHNV, CDR2 YYDKDF (reference sequence). Trimming took off 0 bases at V and 9 bases at J, with 14 bases between the two ends. The CDR3 sequence is 15 residues long.

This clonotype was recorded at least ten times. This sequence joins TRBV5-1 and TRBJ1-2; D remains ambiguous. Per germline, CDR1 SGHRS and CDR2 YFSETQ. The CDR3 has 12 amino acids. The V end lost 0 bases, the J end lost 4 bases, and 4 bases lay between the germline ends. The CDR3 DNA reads TGCGCCAGCAGCTTGGAAAGCTATGGCTACACCTTC. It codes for CASSLESYGYTF.

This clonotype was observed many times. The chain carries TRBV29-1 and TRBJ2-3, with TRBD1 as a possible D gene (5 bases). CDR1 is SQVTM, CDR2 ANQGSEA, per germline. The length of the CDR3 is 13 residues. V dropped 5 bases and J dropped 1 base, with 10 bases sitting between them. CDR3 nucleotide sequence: TGCAGCGTTCAGGGTTCAGGCACAGATACGCAGTATTTT. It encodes CSVQGSGTDTQYF.

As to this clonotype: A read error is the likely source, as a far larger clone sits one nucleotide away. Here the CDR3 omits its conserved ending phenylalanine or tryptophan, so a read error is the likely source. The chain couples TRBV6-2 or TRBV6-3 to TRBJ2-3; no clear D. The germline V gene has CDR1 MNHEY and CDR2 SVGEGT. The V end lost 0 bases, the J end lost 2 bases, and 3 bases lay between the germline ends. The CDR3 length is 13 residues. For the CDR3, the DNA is TGTGCCAGCAGTTACTCAGACACAGATACGCAGTATTCT. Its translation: CASSYSDTDTQYS.

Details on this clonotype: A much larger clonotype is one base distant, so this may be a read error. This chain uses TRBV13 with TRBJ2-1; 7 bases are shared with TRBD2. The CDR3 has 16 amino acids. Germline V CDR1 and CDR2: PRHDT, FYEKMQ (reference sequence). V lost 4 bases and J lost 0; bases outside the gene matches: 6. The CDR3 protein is CASSSLSGGSYNEQFF. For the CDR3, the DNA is TGTGCCAGCAGCTCTTTATCGGGGGGCTCCTACAATGAGCAGTTCTTC.

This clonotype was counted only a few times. This CDR3 reads CSVALEEETQYF. The CDR3, as DNA: TGCAGCGTTGCTTTGGAGGAAGAGACCCAGTACTTC. The chain uses TRBV29-1 and TRBJ2-5, with D possibly matching TRBD2 (5 bases). The V gene lost 4 bases and the J gene lost 3 bases, with 9 bases spanning the gap. Germline values: CDR1 SQVTM, CDR2 ANQGSEA. CDR3 length: 12 residues.

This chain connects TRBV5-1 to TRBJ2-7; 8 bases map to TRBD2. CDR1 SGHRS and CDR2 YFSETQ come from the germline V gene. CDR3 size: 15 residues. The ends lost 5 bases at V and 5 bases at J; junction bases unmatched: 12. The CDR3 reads CASRRGGVEVDEQYV. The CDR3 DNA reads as TGCGCCAGCAGACGGGGGGGGGTAGAGGTCGACGAGCAGTACGTC.

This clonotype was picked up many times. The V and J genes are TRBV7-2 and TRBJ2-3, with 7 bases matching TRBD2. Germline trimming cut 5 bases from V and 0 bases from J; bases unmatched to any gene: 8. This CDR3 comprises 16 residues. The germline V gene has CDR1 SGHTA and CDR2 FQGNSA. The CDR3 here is CASSPRLALSTDTQYF. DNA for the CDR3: TGTGCCAGCAGCCCCCGACTAGCATTAAGCACAGATACGCAGTATTTT. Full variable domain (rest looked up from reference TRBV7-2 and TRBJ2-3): GAGVSQSPSNKVTEKGKDVELRCDPISGHTALYWYRQSLGQGLEFLIYFQGNSAPDKSGLPSDRFSAERTGGSVSTLTIQRTQQEDSAVYLCASSPRLALSTDTQYFGPGTRLTVL.

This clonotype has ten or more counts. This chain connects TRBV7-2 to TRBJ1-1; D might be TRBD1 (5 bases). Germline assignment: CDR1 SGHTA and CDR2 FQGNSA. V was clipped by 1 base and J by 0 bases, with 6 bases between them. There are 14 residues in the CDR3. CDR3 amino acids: CASSLVTVNTEAFF. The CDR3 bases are TGTGCCAGCAGCTTAGTGACAGTGAACACTGAAGCTTTCTTT.

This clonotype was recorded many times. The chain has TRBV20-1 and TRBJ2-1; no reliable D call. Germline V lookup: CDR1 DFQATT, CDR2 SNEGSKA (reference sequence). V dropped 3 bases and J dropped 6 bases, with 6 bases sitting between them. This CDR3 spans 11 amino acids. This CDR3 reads CSASVGNEQFF. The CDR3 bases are TGCAGTGCTAGTGTGGGCAATGAGCAGTTCTTC.

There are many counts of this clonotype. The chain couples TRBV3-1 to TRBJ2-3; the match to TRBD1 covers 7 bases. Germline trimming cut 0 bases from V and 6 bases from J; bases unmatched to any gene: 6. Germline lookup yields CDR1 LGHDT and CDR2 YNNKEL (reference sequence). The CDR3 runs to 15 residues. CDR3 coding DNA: TGTGCCAGCAGCCAAGATGTGGACAGGCGGGATACGCAGTATTTT. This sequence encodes CASSQDVDRRDTQYF.

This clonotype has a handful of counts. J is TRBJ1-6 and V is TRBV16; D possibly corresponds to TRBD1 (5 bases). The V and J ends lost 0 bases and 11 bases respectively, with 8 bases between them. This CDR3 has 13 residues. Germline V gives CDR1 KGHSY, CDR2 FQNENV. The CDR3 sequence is CASSQSTGPPLHF. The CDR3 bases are TGTGCCAGCAGCCAATCTACAGGCCCACCCCTCCACTTT.

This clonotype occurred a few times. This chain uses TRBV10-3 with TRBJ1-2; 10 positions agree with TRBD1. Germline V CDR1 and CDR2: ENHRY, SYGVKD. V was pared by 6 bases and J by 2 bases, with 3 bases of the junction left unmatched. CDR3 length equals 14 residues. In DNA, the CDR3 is TGTGCCATCAGGGGGACAGGGGTAAACTATGGCTACACCTTC. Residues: CAIRGTGVNYGYTF.

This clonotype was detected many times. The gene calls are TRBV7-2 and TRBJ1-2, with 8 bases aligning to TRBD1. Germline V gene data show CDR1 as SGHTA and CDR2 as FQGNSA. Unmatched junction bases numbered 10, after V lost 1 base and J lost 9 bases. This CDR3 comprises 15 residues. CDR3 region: CASSLGGQVVSRYTF. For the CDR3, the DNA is TGTGCCAGCAGCTTAGGGGGACAGGTTGTCTCTCGCTACACCTTC.

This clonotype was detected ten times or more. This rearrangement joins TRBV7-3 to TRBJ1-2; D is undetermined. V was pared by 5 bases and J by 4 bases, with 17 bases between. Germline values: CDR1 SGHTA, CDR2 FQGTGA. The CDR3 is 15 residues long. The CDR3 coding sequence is TGTGCCAGCAGCCCTTCTGGACGTGAAGTCTATGGCTACACCTTC. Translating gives CASSPSGREVYGYTF.

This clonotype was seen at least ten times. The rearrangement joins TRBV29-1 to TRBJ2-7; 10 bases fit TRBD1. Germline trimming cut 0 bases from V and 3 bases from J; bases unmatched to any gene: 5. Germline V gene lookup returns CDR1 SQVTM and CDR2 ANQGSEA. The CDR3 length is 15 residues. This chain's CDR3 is CSVEDSGTGDYEQYF. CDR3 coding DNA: TGCAGCGTTGAAGATTCGGGGACAGGGGACTACGAGCAGTACTTC.

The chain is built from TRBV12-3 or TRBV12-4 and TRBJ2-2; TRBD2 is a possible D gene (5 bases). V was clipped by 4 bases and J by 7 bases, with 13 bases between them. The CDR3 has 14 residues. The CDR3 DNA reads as TGTGCCAGCAGTTCGGGGAGATTTAACGGGGAGCTGTTTTTT. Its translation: CASSSGRFNGELFF.

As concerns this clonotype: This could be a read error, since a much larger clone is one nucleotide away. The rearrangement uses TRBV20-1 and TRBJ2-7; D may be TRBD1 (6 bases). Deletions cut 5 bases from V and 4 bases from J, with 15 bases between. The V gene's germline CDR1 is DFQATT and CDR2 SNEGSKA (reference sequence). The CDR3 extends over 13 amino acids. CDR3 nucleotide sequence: TGCAGTGCTCCCACCGGGACAACATACGAGCAGTACGTC. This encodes CSAPTGTTYEQYV.

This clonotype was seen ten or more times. For the CDR3, the DNA is TGTGCCAGCAGCCCCGATGGGACTAGCAGTCATGAGCAGTTCTTC. It encodes CASSPDGTSSHEQFF. The gene calls are TRBV7-2 and TRBJ2-1, with TRBD2 matching over 9 bases. With 5 bases clipped from V and 8 bases from J, the junction kept 10 bases outside the gene matches. This CDR3 spans 15 amino acids. The V gene's germline CDR1 is SGHTA and CDR2 FQGNSA.

CDR3 in DNA: TGCGCCAGCAGTTCCGGACTAGCGGGAGGTACCCAAGAGACCCAGTACTTC. Translating gives CASSSGLAGGTQETQYF. V and J are TRBV10-2 and TRBJ2-5; 14 bases fit TRBD2. Per the germline V gene, CDR1 is WSHSY and CDR2 is SAAADI. After removal of 5 bases from V and 1 base from J, the junction contained 6 bases not matched to a gene. The CDR3 consists of 17 residues.

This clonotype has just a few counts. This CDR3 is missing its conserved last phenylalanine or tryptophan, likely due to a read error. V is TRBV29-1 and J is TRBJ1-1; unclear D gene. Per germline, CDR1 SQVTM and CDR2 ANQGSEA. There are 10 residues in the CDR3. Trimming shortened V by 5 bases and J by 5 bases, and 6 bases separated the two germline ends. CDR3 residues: CSVSGTEAFS. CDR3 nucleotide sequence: TGCAGCGTTTCGGGGACTGAAGCTTTCTCT.

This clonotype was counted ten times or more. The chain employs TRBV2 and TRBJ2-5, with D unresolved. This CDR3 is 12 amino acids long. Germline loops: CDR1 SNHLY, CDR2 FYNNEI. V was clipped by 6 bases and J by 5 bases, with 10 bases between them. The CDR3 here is CASSSTVETQYF. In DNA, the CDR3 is TGTGCCAGCAGCTCAACCGTTGAGACCCAGTACTTC. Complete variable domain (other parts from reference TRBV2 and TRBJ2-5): EPEVTQTPSHQVTQMGQEVILRCVPISNHLYFYWYRQILGQKVEFLVSFYNNEISEKSEIFDDQFSVERPDGSNFTLKIRSTKLEDSAMYFCASSSTVETQYFGPGTRLLVL.

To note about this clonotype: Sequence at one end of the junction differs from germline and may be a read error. This CDR3 is CSAREFLAGGPEYEQYF. DNA of the CDR3: TGCAGTGCCAGAGAATTCCTCGCGGGAGGGCCGGAGTACGAGCAGTACTTC. The V and J genes are TRBV20-1 and TRBJ2-7; 9 positions agree with TRBD2. CDR1 is DFQATT, CDR2 SNEGSKA, per germline (reference sequence). The CDR3 is 17 residues long.

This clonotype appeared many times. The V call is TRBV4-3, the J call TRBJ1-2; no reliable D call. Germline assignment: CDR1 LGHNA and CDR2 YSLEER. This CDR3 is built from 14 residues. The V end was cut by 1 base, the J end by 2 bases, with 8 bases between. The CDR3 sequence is CASSQAVGNYGYTF. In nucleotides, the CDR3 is TGCGCCAGCAGCCAAGCGGTGGGCAACTATGGCTACACCTTC.

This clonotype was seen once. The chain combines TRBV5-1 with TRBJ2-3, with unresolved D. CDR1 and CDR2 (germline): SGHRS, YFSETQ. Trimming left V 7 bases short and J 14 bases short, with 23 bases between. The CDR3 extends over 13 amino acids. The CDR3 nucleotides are TGCGCCAGCGGCTCGTCTCCTGGCAGAATCTGGTATTTT. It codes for CASGSSPGRIWYF.

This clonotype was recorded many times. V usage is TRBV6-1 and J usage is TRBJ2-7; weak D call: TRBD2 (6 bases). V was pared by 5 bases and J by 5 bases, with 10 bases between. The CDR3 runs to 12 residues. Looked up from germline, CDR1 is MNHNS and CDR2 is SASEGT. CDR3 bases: TGTGCCAGCAGTCCGGGGGTGAACGAGCAGTACTTC. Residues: CASSPGVNEQYF.

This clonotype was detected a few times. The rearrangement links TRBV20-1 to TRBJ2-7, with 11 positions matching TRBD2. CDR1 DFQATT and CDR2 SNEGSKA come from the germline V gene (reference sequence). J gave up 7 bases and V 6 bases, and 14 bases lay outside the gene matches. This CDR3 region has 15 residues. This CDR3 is CSAQGLADSGEEQYF. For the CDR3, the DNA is TGCAGTGCCCAGGGACTAGCGGACTCTGGCGAGGAGCAGTACTTC.

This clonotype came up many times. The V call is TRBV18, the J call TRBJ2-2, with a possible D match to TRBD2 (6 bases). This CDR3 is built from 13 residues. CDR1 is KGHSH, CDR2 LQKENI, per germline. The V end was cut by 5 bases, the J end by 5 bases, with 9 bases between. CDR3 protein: CASSTLATGELFF. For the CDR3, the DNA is TGTGCCAGCTCAACCCTAGCGACCGGGGAGCTGTTTTTT. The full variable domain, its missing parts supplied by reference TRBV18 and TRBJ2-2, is NAGVMQNPRHLVRRRGQEARLRCSPMKGHSHVYWYRQLPEEGLKFMVYLQKENIIDESGMPKERFSAEFPKEGPSILRIQQVVRGDSAAYFCASSTLATGELFFGEGSRLTVL.

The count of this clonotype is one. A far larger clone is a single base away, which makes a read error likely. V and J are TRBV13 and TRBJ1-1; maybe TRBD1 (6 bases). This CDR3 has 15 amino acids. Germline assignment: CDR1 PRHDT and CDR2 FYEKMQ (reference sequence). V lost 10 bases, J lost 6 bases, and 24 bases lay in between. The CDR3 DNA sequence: TGTGCCATCAGTTCCCCCGGGGGGGCCAGCGCTGAAGCTTTCTTT. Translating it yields CAISSPGGASAEAFF.

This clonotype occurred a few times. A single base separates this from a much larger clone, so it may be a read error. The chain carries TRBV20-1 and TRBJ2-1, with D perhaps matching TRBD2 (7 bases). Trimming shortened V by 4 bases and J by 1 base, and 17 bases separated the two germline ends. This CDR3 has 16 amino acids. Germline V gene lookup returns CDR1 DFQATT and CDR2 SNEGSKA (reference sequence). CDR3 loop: CSATSPRGASYNEQFF. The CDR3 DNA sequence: TGCAGTGCTACCAGCCCCCGGGGGGCATCCTACAATGAGCAGTTCTTC.